The clone carrying this T cell receptor (beta chain) was observed a single time. Clones were sequenced by immunoSEQ multiplex PCR, and TCRdb holds only the in-frame ones, with some missing. The sample includes 300,000 or so clones, over 75% of them seen just once. This sample is part of a study of blood T cell repertoires in COVID-19. This TCR came from a man between 50 and 59 years old with active or convalescent COVID-19. Input material: peripheral blood.

The CDR3 protein is CASSPESAGYEQYF. The CDR3 DNA follows: TGTGCCAGCTCACCGGAGTCGGCTGGCTACGAGCAGTACTTC. V gene TRBV18 combines with J gene TRBJ2-7, with no clear D. The V end was cut by 3 bases, the J end by 3 bases, with 12 bases between. This CDR3 has 14 residues. Germline V CDR1 and CDR2: KGHSH, LQKENI. Together with reference TRBV18 and TRBJ2-7, the CDR3 gives the full variable domain: NAGVMQNPRHLVRRRGQEARLRCSPMKGHSHVYWYRQLPEEGLKFMVYLQKENIIDESGMPKERFSAEFPKEGPSILRIQQVVRGDSAAYFCASSPESAGYEQYFGPGTRLTVT.